The clone carrying this T cell receptor (beta chain) occurred many times. The data stem from a study of T cells in Graves' hyperthyroidism and ophthalmopathy. Amplification yielded TCR beta CDR3 regions, with RNA transcripts as the source. HTBI primers were used for first-round RT-PCR of the TCR CDR3. TCRdb re-derived calls from the multiplex PCR reads in MiXCR, one entry per CDR3 protein. The sample shows almost 600,000 distinct CDR3 sequences, approximately 15% of them seen only once. Germline-derived CDR1 and CDR2 are SNHLY and FYNNEI. This CDR3 spans 16 amino acids. The ends lost 4 bases at V and 6 bases at J; junction bases unmatched: 12.

The clonotype comes from a woman between 25 and 40 years old with Graves' hyperthyroidism that later progressed to Graves' ophthalmopathy. This rearrangement joins TRBV2 to TRBJ2-1; 7 nucleotides agree with TRBD2. Sequenced: blood. For the CDR3, the DNA is TGTGCCAGCAGTGTTTCCGGGGTCGGCGGGAGCAATGAGCAGTTCTTC. This encodes CASSVSGVGGSNEQFF. The full variable domain, completed using reference TRBV2 and TRBJ2-1, is EPEVTQTPSHQVTQMGQEVILRCVPISNHLYFYWYRQILGQKVEFLVSFYNNEISEKSEIFDDQFSVERPDGSNFTLKIRSTKLEDSAMYFCASSVSGVGGSNEQFFGPGTRLTVL.